These T cell receptor beta chains were read from a single sample in a study of blood T cell repertoires in COVID-19. Measured with immunoSEQ multiplex PCR; TCRdb has only the in-frame clones, and not every one. The table lists 200,000 or so clones, approximately 85% of them singletons. Sample: peripheral blood. The receptors stem from a woman in her seventies with active or convalescent COVID-19. The CDR3 runs from the conserved cysteine through the conserved F or W. A D gene is named only where the DNA matches it firmly. Rows may omit the clone size; those that give it use once, few, many or a size class.

D gene: TRBD1
V gene: TRBV28
J gene: TRBJ1-4
clone size: few
CDR3 DNA: TGTGCCAGCAGTTTACAGGGGGCAGGTGAAAAACTGTTTTTT
CDR3 protein: CASSLQGAGEKLFF

D gene: NA
V gene: TRBV11-2
J gene: TRBJ1-1
clone size: NA
CDR3 DNA: TGTGCCAGCAGCGCCGGCCACAGGGTGGCATCGTCTGAAGCTTTCTTT
CDR3 protein: CASSAGHRVASSEAFF

D gene: NA
V gene: TRBV5-1
J gene: TRBJ1-3
clone size: NA
CDR3 DNA: TGCGCCAGTAGCCCGCGCTCTGGAAACACCATATATTTT
CDR3 protein: CASSPRSGNTIYF

D gene: NA
V gene: TRBV7-2
J gene: TRBJ2-1
clone size: NA
CDR3 DNA: TGTGCCAGCAGCCACCCAACATACAATGAGCAGTTCTTC
CDR3 protein: CASSHPTYNEQFF

D gene: NA
V gene: TRBV7-6
J gene: TRBJ2-3
clone size: NA
CDR3 DNA: TGTGCCAGCAGCCAGCCCGGGGGAAGCACAGATACGCAGTATTTT
CDR3 protein: CASSQPGGSTDTQYF

D gene: TRBD2
V gene: TRBV29-1
J gene: TRBJ2-1
clone size: NA
CDR3 DNA: TGCAGCGTCGCGACTAGCTGGCAAAATGAGCAGTTCTTC
CDR3 protein: CSVATSWQNEQFF

D gene: TRBD2
V gene: TRBV15
J gene: TRBJ2-7
clone size: NA
CDR3 DNA: TGTGCCACCAGCCTCGGGCGGGAGCCCACCTACGAGCAGTACTTC
CDR3 protein: CATSLGREPTYEQYF

D gene: NA
V gene: TRBV6-5
J gene: TRBJ1-3
clone size: NA
CDR3 DNA: TGTGCCAGCACCAGACAAACCCATCCGGGAAACACCATATATTTT
CDR3 protein: CASTRQTHPGNTIYF

D gene: TRBD1
V gene: TRBV3-1/TRBV3-2
J gene: TRBJ2-1
clone size: NA
CDR3 DNA: TGTGCCAGCAGCATAAACAGGGGGAGGGAGCAGTTCTTC
CDR3 protein: CASSINRGREQFF

D gene: TRBD1
V gene: TRBV28
J gene: TRBJ1-2
clone size: once
CDR3 DNA: TGTGCCAGCAGGGCGACAGGGGCCAGCTATGGCTACACCTTC
CDR3 protein: CASRATGASYGYTF

D gene: TRBD1
V gene: TRBV5-1
J gene: TRBJ1-4
clone size: NA
CDR3 DNA: TGCGCCAGCAGCTTTAATCCGGGACAGGAAAAACTGTTTTTT
CDR3 protein: CASSFNPGQEKLFF